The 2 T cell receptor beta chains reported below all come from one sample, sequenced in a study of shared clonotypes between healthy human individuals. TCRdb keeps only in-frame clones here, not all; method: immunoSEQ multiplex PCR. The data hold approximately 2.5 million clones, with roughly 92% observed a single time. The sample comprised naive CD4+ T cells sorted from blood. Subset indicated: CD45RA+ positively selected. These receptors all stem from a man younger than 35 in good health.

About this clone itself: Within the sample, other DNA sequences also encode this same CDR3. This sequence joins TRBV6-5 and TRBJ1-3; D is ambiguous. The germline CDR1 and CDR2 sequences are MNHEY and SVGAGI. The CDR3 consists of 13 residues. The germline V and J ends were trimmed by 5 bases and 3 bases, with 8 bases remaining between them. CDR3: CASSRTVGNTIYF. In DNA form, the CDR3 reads TGTGCCAGCAGTCGGACGGTTGGAAACACCATATATTTT.

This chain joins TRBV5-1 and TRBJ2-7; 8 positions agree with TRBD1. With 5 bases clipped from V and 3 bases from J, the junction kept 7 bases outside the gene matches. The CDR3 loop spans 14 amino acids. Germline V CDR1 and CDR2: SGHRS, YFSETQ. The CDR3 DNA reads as TGCGCCAGCAGATCCGGGACAGGTAACTACGAGCAGTACTTC. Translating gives CASRSGTGNYEQYF.